This T cell receptor beta chain was documented in a study of cytomegalovirus exposure and HLA in healthy donors. Study-level results: From TCR beta sequences, most subjects' HLA-A and HLA-B alleles were reportedly predicted accurately. The CMV antigen specificity of a few CMV-associated chains was confirmed through in vitro analysis. Per a later analysis, HLA-associated TCR beta chains showed more clonal expansion than other, equally common TCR beta chains.

Vbeta (60) and Jbeta (13) primers were used in the PCR. Method: immunoSEQ multiplex PCR; TCRdb's copy keeps in-frame clones and lacks some. Of about 120,000 clones in the sample, more than 65% were seen once. This clone occurred a few times. Its antigen is as yet unknown. Trimming shortened V by 5 bases and J by 6 bases, and 13 bases separated the two germline ends. Looked up from germline, CDR1 is SEHNR and CDR2 is FQNEAQ (reference sequence). The length of the CDR3 is 13 residues. This chain connects TRBV7-9 to TRBJ1-1; perhaps TRBD1 as D (5 bases). The sequence came from a male donor in good health and CMV-seropositive. Sequences were obtained from PBMCs. The CDR3 region is CASSQGSGAEAFF. DNA for the CDR3: TGTGCCAGCAGCCAGGGATCGGGTGCTGAAGCTTTCTTT.